This TCR beta chain was identified during a study of Ad26.COV2.S vaccination and SARS-CoV-2 variants. V lost 4 bases to trimming and J lost 5 bases, with 11 bases between them. CDR3 length equals 13 residues. Method: immunoSEQ multiplex PCR; TCRdb's copy keeps in-frame clones and lacks some. The table lists approximately 340,000 clones, about 90% of them singletons, with roughly 3.9% in the top ten. The chain employs TRBV12-3 or TRBV12-4 and TRBJ1-2; no clear D. This TCR came from a human donor who had recovered from COVID-19. The source material was peripheral blood, sampled after recovery from COVID-19. The CDR3 nucleotides are TGTGCCAGCAGTTCGGACCGGCAATATGGCTACACCTTC. As protein: CASSSDRQYGYTF.